The sequence of this T cell receptor beta chain was determined in a study of blood T cells in healthy people across ages (dated by TCRdb to 2015 to 2017). Broadly, across the study: In model experiments, template switching captured roughly one uniquely barcoded TCR beta cDNA molecule for every two T cells. Age-related changes in TCR beta repertoire diversity were measured in the study by deep sequencing normalized with unique cDNA molecular identifiers. Four age groups were formed from the donors: young (average 16 years), middle-aged (approximately 42), aged (approximately 60) and long-lived (more than 75). To avoid experimental bias, donors of different ages were distributed randomly across sequencing lanes. The study analyzed two additional independent replicas of 1 million unique cDNA reads from the same blood draw for two donors, one aged 18 to 30 and one aged 80 or older.

This clonotype was counted between two and nine times. Its target antigen remains unknown. No base-level quality is on record; no much larger clone is a single base apart. Libraries were prepared through 5' RACE. TCRdb records Illumina HiSeq 2500 as the sequencer. A second roughly 6 to 11 cycle PCR used a sample-barcoded 5' primer and a J-beta primer mix. Each TCR beta cDNA molecule received a unique molecular identifier from a template-switch 5' adaptor carrying 12 random nucleotides. At least 2.5 million CDR3-containing paired-end reads were obtained from each sample. First-strand cDNA synthesis was performed from all RNA using the Mint cDNA synthesis kit, with priming by a TRBC-specific oligonucleotide. Following uracil-DNA glycosylase treatment, all cDNA underwent a first 18-cycle PCR with the universal primers M1SS and BC2_uni_R. Per the source publication's procedure: For normalization, 1 million high-quality reads, each with a distinct molecular identifier, were randomly selected from each sample. Instead of being binned into consensus sequences, reads that shared molecular identifiers were thrown out. MiTCR, set to a Q25 quality threshold and the strictest error-elimination algorithm, was used for CDR3 identification, clonotype clustering and error correction. A nonparametric unseen species model with Euler transformation was used to estimate a lower bound on total TCR beta diversity. In-frame beta chains were kept once TCRdb had trimmed the public reads at Q25 with fastp and called clones with MiXCR. Under each unique CDR3 protein, matching rows form one entry showing the most common genes and DNA. Clone size and V and J calls follow TCRdb, not the original study. The sample data list approximately 800,000 distinct CDR3 sequences, and approximately 60% of these were observed just once. In total, the top ten clones hold under 30% of the sample.

The donors were a few dozen Caucasian individuals from Russia, aged roughly 6 to 90 years, who were systemically healthy. Each donor gave around 9 milliliters of peripheral blood, collected into EDTA-treated Vacutainer tubes. Ficoll-Paque density-gradient centrifugation was used to isolate PBMCs, with at least 7 million obtained per sample. Trizol reagent was used to extract total RNA from the PBMCs, yielding at least 5 micrograms per sample. For every donor, an aliquot of PBMCs went through flow cytometry to measure the percentages of naive CD45RAhigh/CD27high T cells. Broad study findings and their caveats: Total diversity estimates from one million sequenced T cells were considered lower bounds and underestimates. The CMV infection status of donors was not known, potentially confounding age-related changes in expanded clonotypes. Observed TCR beta diversity per million T cells fell roughly linearly with age, and a significant reduction was already apparent by age roughly 40. The percentage of naive T cells measured by flow cytometry correlated strongly with observed TCR beta diversity. Conclusive comparison of naive and antigen-experienced compartments was prevented by the profiling of bulk unsorted PBMCs. Compared with the aged group, the long-lived group had more naive CD4+ T cells, fewer expanded clones and increased TCR diversity, suggesting age selection.

CDR1 SGDLS and CDR2 YYNGEE were looked up in the germline V gene. The CDR3 goes from the cysteine to the phenylalanine over 15 residues. Of the read, only the CDR3 DNA is kept; its 45 bases are in frame from base 1. Trimming takes 0 bases from V and 4 bases from J, and the germline ends sit 11 bases apart. The rearrangement combines TRBV9 with TRBJ2-1, with the D gene not clear enough to name. Sequencing used blood. The receptor was isolated from a middle-aged man in good health. The CDR3 has the sequence CASSVASVGYNEQFF. The nucleotides read TGTGCCAGCAGCGTAGCGTCCGTTGGATACAATGAGCAGTTCTTC.